One and the same sample provided the 5 T cell receptor beta chains below, sequenced in a study of vaccination and CD4 T cells after COVID-19. No antigen has been identified for these receptors. Indicated treatment: roughly ten-day PBMC culture with coronavirus spike peptide pools or control peptides (ViraFEST assay). An Oncomine TCR Beta short-read assay was used to sequence the DNA from cultured CD4+ T cells. TCRdb reprocessed the PCR reads via MiXCR and lists one record per CDR3 protein. The sample has some 15,000 distinct CDR3 sequences, approximately 45% seen once; the top ten hold around a sixth. Sequenced input: cultured CD4+ T cells from blood. The receptors originated from a human donor with COVID-19.

V and J are TRBV11-3 and TRBJ2-2; no firm D call. This CDR3 is 12 amino acids long. Per the germline V gene, CDR1 is SGHNT and CDR2 is YENEEA. Between the trimmed V and J ends, which lost 4 bases and 0 bases, there was a span of 0 bases. CDR3 nucleotide sequence: TGTGCCAGCAGCTCGAACACCGGGGAGCTGTTTTTT. It encodes CASSSNTGELFF.

This clonotype was observed a handful of times. V usage is TRBV5-1 and J usage is TRBJ2-5; D might be TRBD1 or TRBD2, each matching 5 bases. Trimming pared 2 bases from V and 3 bases from J, leaving 14 bases between. The CDR3 totals 15 residues. The V gene's germline CDR1 is SGHRS and CDR2 YFSETQ. CDR3 DNA: TGCGCCAGCAGCTTTGGGGGTGGCGGAGAAGAGACCCAGTACTTC. Its translation is CASSFGGGGEETQYF.

The gene calls are TRBV7-9 and TRBJ2-3; 10 bases align to TRBD2. The CDR3 is 20 amino acids. In germline, CDR1 is SEHNR, CDR2 FQNEAQ (reference sequence). With 0 bases clipped from V and 5 bases from J, the junction kept 17 bases outside the gene matches. This chain's CDR3 is CASSLAKTSGAPPGKDTQYF. In DNA, the CDR3 is TGTGCCAGCAGCTTAGCTAAAACTAGCGGGGCACCTCCCGGTAAAGATACGCAGTATTTT. Looking up the rest from reference TRBV7-9 and TRBJ2-3 gives the full variable domain: DTGVSQNPRHKITKRGQNVTFRCDPISEHNRLYWYRQTLGQGPEFLTYFQNEAQLEKSRLLSDRFSAERPKGSFSTLEIQRTEQGDSAMYLCASSLAKTSGAPPGKDTQYFGPGTRLTVL.

Points on this clonotype: A junction end diverges from the germline sequence, so it may reflect a read error. CDR3 amino acids: CASSSGAGASYEQYF. The DNA for the CDR3 is TGTGCCAGCAGTTCCGGTGCGGGGGCGTCCTACGAGCAGTACTTC. The chain joins TRBV10-3 to TRBJ2-7, with D possibly being TRBD2 (7 bases). The CDR3 is 15 amino acids. CDR1 ENHRY and CDR2 SYGVKD come from the germline V gene.

A few counts support this clonotype. The rearrangement joins TRBV6-1 to TRBJ1-2, with no clear D. The CDR3 loop spans 15 amino acids. Trimming pared 0 bases from V and 4 bases from J, leaving 12 bases between. Germline assignment: CDR1 MNHNS and CDR2 SASEGT. The CDR3 here is CASSEASLTIYGYTF. The CDR3 nucleotides read TGTGCCAGCAGTGAAGCGTCCCTTACGATCTATGGCTACACCTTC.